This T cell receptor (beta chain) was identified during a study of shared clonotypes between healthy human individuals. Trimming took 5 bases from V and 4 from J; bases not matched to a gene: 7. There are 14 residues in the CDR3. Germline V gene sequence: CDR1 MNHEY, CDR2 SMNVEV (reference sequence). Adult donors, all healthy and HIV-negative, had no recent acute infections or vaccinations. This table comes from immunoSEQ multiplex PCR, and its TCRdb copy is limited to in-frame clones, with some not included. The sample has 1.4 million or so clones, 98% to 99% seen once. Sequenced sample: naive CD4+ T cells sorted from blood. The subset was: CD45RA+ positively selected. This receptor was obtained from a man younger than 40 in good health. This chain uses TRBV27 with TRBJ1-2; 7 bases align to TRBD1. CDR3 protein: CASSPTGQVYGYTF. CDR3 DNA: TGTGCCAGCAGTCCTACCGGACAGGTCTATGGCTACACCTTC.